A selection of T cell receptor beta chains follows, all from one sample in a study of cytomegalovirus exposure and HLA in healthy donors. The assay was immunoSEQ multiplex PCR, and TCRdb's table has in-frame clones only and misses some. The sample records around 100,000 clones, more than 60% being singletons. Sequencing used PBMCs. Receptors originate from a man aged 25-45 years in good health and CMV-seronegative. Each CDR3 is given with its conserved first and last residue. A D gene is named only where the DNA matches it firmly. A clone size is listed for some rows: how often the clone was seen (once, few, many), or a class if it is expanded.

j_call: TRBJ2-7; clone_size: .; cdr3_length: 14; v_call: TRBV6-6; d_call: TRBD2; cdr3_nt: TGTGCCAGCAGTGACCCTAGCGGTTCCTACGAGCAGTACTTC; cdr3_aa: CASSDPSGSYEQYF
j_call: TRBJ1-5; clone_size: few; cdr3_length: 13; v_call: TRBV28; d_call: .; cdr3_nt: TGTGCCAGCAGTTTAAGTGCGAATCAGCCCCAGCATTTT; cdr3_aa: CASSLSANQPQHF
j_call: TRBJ2-5; clone_size: .; cdr3_length: 16; v_call: TRBV4-1; d_call: .; cdr3_nt: TGCGCCAGCAGCCAAGGGGGTAGGGGCCGGAGGGGGACCCAGTACTTC; cdr3_aa: CASSQGGRGRRGTQYF
j_call: TRBJ2-2; clone_size: .; cdr3_length: 15; v_call: TRBV6-6; d_call: .; cdr3_nt: TGTGCCACCTCGAAAGGACTTCTTGTAGCCGGGGAGCTGTTTTTT; cdr3_aa: CATSKGLLVAGELFF
j_call: TRBJ2-3; clone_size: .; cdr3_length: 17; v_call: TRBV5-4; d_call: .; cdr3_nt: TGTGCCAGCAGCCAGGAGACAGGACCTATCTCCACAGATACGCAGTATTTT; cdr3_aa: CASSQETGPISTDTQYF
j_call: TRBJ2-3; clone_size: .; cdr3_length: 15; v_call: TRBV19; d_call: TRBD1; cdr3_nt: TGTGCCAGTACTACACAGGGGTTGAGCACAGATACGCAGTATTTT; cdr3_aa: CASTTQGLSTDTQYF
j_call: TRBJ1-1; clone_size: few; cdr3_length: 13; v_call: TRBV19; d_call: .; cdr3_nt: TGTGCCAGTAGTATGTTGGACATCACTGAAGCTTTCTTT; cdr3_aa: CASSMLDITEAFF
j_call: TRBJ2-5; clone_size: .; cdr3_length: 15; v_call: TRBV5-1; d_call: TRBD2; cdr3_nt: TGCGCCAGCATTCTGAGCGGGAACGGCCAAGAGACCCAGTACTTC; cdr3_aa: CASILSGNGQETQYF
j_call: TRBJ2-7; clone_size: few; cdr3_length: 13; v_call: TRBV29-1; d_call: .; cdr3_nt: TGCAGCGCATGCTCGACAGGCTCGGGAGAGCAGTACTTC; cdr3_aa: CSACSTGSGEQYF
j_call: TRBJ2-1; clone_size: .; cdr3_length: 17; v_call: TRBV2; d_call: .; cdr3_nt: TGTGCCAGCAGGGGAGGTCGAGCGTCGAGCTCCTACAATGAGCAGTTCTTC; cdr3_aa: CASRGGRASSSYNEQFF
j_call: TRBJ2-1; clone_size: .; cdr3_length: 16; v_call: TRBV7-2; d_call: .; cdr3_nt: TGTGCCAGCAGCCTGGGGTGGGGGGGCGCTTACAATGAGCAGTTCTTC; cdr3_aa: CASSLGWGGAYNEQFF
j_call: TRBJ2-3; clone_size: .; cdr3_length: 15; v_call: TRBV7-9; d_call: TRBD1; cdr3_nt: TGTGCCAGCAGCTTCCGGGACAGGGTCACAGATACGCAGTATTTT; cdr3_aa: CASSFRDRVTDTQYF
j_call: TRBJ2-2; clone_size: .; cdr3_length: 15; v_call: TRBV6-1; d_call: TRBD2; cdr3_nt: TGTGCCAGCAGTGATCTAGCGGGGGAAACCGGGGAGCTGTTTTTT; cdr3_aa: CASSDLAGETGELFF
j_call: TRBJ2-7; clone_size: .; cdr3_length: 16; v_call: TRBV10-1; d_call: TRBD1; cdr3_nt: TGCGCCAGCAGTGAGTATAAGGGACAGCGGCTCTACGAGCAGTACTTC; cdr3_aa: CASSEYKGQRLYEQYF
j_call: TRBJ1-2; clone_size: .; cdr3_length: 14; v_call: TRBV2; d_call: .; cdr3_nt: TGTGCCAGCAGGGGAGAGGCAGCTAACTATGGCTACACCTTC; cdr3_aa: CASRGEAANYGYTF
j_call: TRBJ2-2; clone_size: few; cdr3_length: 15; v_call: TRBV7-2; d_call: .; cdr3_nt: TGTGCCAGCAGCGCCATTCCTCGGGGGACCGGGGAGCTGTTTTTT; cdr3_aa: CASSAIPRGTGELFF
j_call: TRBJ2-1; clone_size: .; cdr3_length: 14; v_call: TRBV7-8; d_call: .; cdr3_nt: TGTGCCAGCAGCTTAGTCTTACCGCTAAATGAGCAGTTCTTC; cdr3_aa: CASSLVLPLNEQFF
j_call: TRBJ1-6; clone_size: .; cdr3_length: 14; v_call: TRBV28; d_call: .; cdr3_nt: TGTGCCGAATCAACGGGGTCCTATAATTCACCCCTCCACTTT; cdr3_aa: CAESTGSYNSPLHF
j_call: TRBJ1-1; clone_size: .; cdr3_length: 14; v_call: TRBV6-6; d_call: TRBD1; cdr3_nt: TGTGCCAGCAGTCAACAGGGGGATTACACTGAAGCTTTCTTT; cdr3_aa: CASSQQGDYTEAFF
j_call: TRBJ2-3; clone_size: .; cdr3_length: 15; v_call: TRBV18; d_call: .; cdr3_nt: TGTGCCAGCTCACCACCGATCGGTAACACAGATACGCAGTATTTT; cdr3_aa: CASSPPIGNTDTQYF
j_call: TRBJ2-3; clone_size: .; cdr3_length: 15; v_call: TRBV2; d_call: TRBD1; cdr3_nt: TGTGCCAGCAGTGAGCTGGGACAGGGGACAGATACGCAGTATTTT; cdr3_aa: CASSELGQGTDTQYF
j_call: TRBJ2-3; clone_size: .; cdr3_length: 17; v_call: TRBV4-1; d_call: TRBD2; cdr3_nt: TGCGCCAGCAGCCAAGATCAGGGCGGGGGGGCAGGAGATACGCAGTATTTT; cdr3_aa: CASSQDQGGGAGDTQYF
j_call: TRBJ1-3; clone_size: .; cdr3_length: 14; v_call: TRBV7-2; d_call: .; cdr3_nt: TGTGCCAACCAGGGCCCCAGCTCTGGAAACACCATATATTTT; cdr3_aa: CANQGPSSGNTIYF
j_call: TRBJ1-5; clone_size: .; cdr3_length: 14; v_call: TRBV10-3; d_call: TRBD1; cdr3_nt: TGTGCCATCAGTAGACAGGGGAGCAATCAGCCCCAGCATTTT; cdr3_aa: CAISRQGSNQPQHF
j_call: TRBJ2-1; clone_size: .; cdr3_length: 14; v_call: TRBV19; d_call: TRBD2; cdr3_nt: TGTGCCAGTAAGGCTAGCGGGATCTTGGATGAGCAGTTCTTC; cdr3_aa: CASKASGILDEQFF
j_call: TRBJ2-7; clone_size: .; cdr3_length: 14; v_call: TRBV6-5; d_call: TRBD2; cdr3_nt: TGTGCCAGCAGTACGGGACTAGGAACCTACGAGCAGTACTTC; cdr3_aa: CASSTGLGTYEQYF
j_call: TRBJ2-3; clone_size: .; cdr3_length: 15; v_call: TRBV6-5; d_call: .; cdr3_nt: TGTGCCAGCAGTCCGGCGGGGACAGGCACAGATACGCAGTATTTT; cdr3_aa: CASSPAGTGTDTQYF
j_call: TRBJ2-3; clone_size: .; cdr3_length: 15; v_call: TRBV7-9; d_call: TRBD2; cdr3_nt: TGTGCCAGCAGCTTAGTTCTAGCGGGAGCAGATACGCAGTATTTT; cdr3_aa: CASSLVLAGADTQYF
j_call: TRBJ1-2; clone_size: .; cdr3_length: 16; v_call: TRBV4-3; d_call: .; cdr3_nt: TGCGCCAGCAGCCAAGATACAGATCTTACGGGGTATGGCTACACCTTC; cdr3_aa: CASSQDTDLTGYGYTF
j_call: TRBJ1-3; clone_size: .; cdr3_length: 15; v_call: TRBV28; d_call: .; cdr3_nt: TGTGCCAGCAGTCCGGACAGTTTCTCTGGAAACACCATATATTTT; cdr3_aa: CASSPDSFSGNTIYF
j_call: TRBJ2-4; clone_size: .; cdr3_length: 14; v_call: TRBV2; d_call: .; cdr3_nt: TGTGCCAGCAGGAGCCTTGGGGGCAGTGGCATTCAGTACTTC; cdr3_aa: CASRSLGGSGIQYF
j_call: TRBJ2-1; clone_size: few; cdr3_length: 12; v_call: TRBV6-1; d_call: .; cdr3_nt: TGTGCCAGCAGTGAAGTGGGCCAGGGACAGTTCTTC; cdr3_aa: CASSEVGQGQFF
j_call: TRBJ1-1; clone_size: .; cdr3_length: 15; v_call: TRBV5-1; d_call: TRBD1; cdr3_nt: TGCGCCAGCAGTAATTCTCCAGGGGGTGGGACTGAAGCTTTCTTT; cdr3_aa: CASSNSPGGGTEAFF
j_call: TRBJ2-7; clone_size: few; cdr3_length: 13; v_call: TRBV7-3; d_call: TRBD1; cdr3_nt: TGTGCCAGCAGCGCCTGGGACAGTTACGAGCAGTACTTC; cdr3_aa: CASSAWDSYEQYF
j_call: TRBJ1-5; clone_size: .; cdr3_length: 15; v_call: TRBV19; d_call: TRBD1; cdr3_nt: TGTGCCAGTAGTATCGGGACAGTTAGCAATCAGCCCCAGCATTTT; cdr3_aa: CASSIGTVSNQPQHF
j_call: TRBJ2-7; clone_size: once; cdr3_length: 15; v_call: TRBV27; d_call: TRBD1; cdr3_nt: TGTGCCAGCAGTCGAGGACAGGGGGTCTTCTACGAGCAGTACTTC; cdr3_aa: CASSRGQGVFYEQYF
j_call: TRBJ2-7; clone_size: .; cdr3_length: 11; v_call: TRBV20-1; d_call: .; cdr3_nt: TGCAGTGTCCGTCACACCTACGAGCAGTACTTC; cdr3_aa: CSVRHTYEQYF
j_call: TRBJ1-5; clone_size: .; cdr3_length: 15; v_call: TRBV6-6; d_call: TRBD1; cdr3_nt: TGTGCCAGCAGGGTGACAGGGTTCGGTAGTTCGGCCCAGCATTTT; cdr3_aa: CASRVTGFGSSAQHF
j_call: TRBJ1-5; clone_size: .; cdr3_length: 13; v_call: TRBV18; d_call: .; cdr3_nt: TGTGCCAGCTCACCACCCGCGGGTCAGCCCCAGCATTTT; cdr3_aa: CASSPPAGQPQHF
j_call: TRBJ2-3; clone_size: .; cdr3_length: 17; v_call: TRBV19; d_call: TRBD2; cdr3_nt: TGTGCCAGTAGTATAGGTGGAGCGGGAGAAGGCACAGATACGCAGTATTTT; cdr3_aa: CASSIGGAGEGTDTQYF
j_call: TRBJ1-5; clone_size: .; cdr3_length: 13; v_call: TRBV18; d_call: .; cdr3_nt: TGTGCCAGCTCACCCGGGGGGGGCCAGCCCCAGCATTTT; cdr3_aa: CASSPGGGQPQHF
j_call: TRBJ2-1; clone_size: .; cdr3_length: 14; v_call: TRBV5-1; d_call: .; cdr3_nt: TGCGCCAGCAGCTCACCCGAGCCCTACAATGAGCAGTTCTTC; cdr3_aa: CASSSPEPYNEQFF
j_call: TRBJ2-7; clone_size: .; cdr3_length: 15; v_call: TRBV18; d_call: .; cdr3_nt: TGTGCCAGCTCGCTTCAGGGGCCGCCCTCCTACGAGCAGTACTTC; cdr3_aa: CASSLQGPPSYEQYF
j_call: TRBJ2-5; clone_size: .; cdr3_length: 15; v_call: TRBV18; d_call: TRBD1; cdr3_nt: TGTGCCAGCTCACCACTCGACAGGACAGGCGAGACCCAGTACTTC; cdr3_aa: CASSPLDRTGETQYF
j_call: TRBJ1-2; clone_size: .; cdr3_length: 15; v_call: TRBV11-2; d_call: .; cdr3_nt: TGTGCCAGCAGCTTAGAAGGCAGGGAAGGCTATGGCTACACCTTC; cdr3_aa: CASSLEGREGYGYTF
j_call: TRBJ1-1; clone_size: .; cdr3_length: 16; v_call: TRBV23-1; d_call: .; cdr3_nt: TGCGCCAGCAGTCAATCGTCGGGGGTGGTTTGCACTGAAGCTTTCTTT; cdr3_aa: CASSQSSGVVCTEAFF
j_call: TRBJ2-2; clone_size: .; cdr3_length: 16; v_call: TRBV5-4; d_call: TRBD2; cdr3_nt: TGTGCCAGCAGCATCCGGACTAGCGGAAACACCGGGGAGCTGTTTTTT; cdr3_aa: CASSIRTSGNTGELFF
j_call: TRBJ2-7; clone_size: once; cdr3_length: 14; v_call: TRBV23-1; d_call: TRBD1; cdr3_nt: TGCGCCAGCAGTCAATGCGACAGGGTCTACGAGCAGTACTTC; cdr3_aa: CASSQCDRVYEQYF
j_call: TRBJ2-7; clone_size: few; cdr3_length: 18; v_call: TRBV7-9; d_call: .; cdr3_nt: TGTGCCAGCAGCTTAGTACGGATCAGGACACCCTTCCCCTACGAGCAGTACTTC; cdr3_aa: CASSLVRIRTPFPYEQYF
j_call: TRBJ2-7; clone_size: few; cdr3_length: 17; v_call: TRBV15; d_call: TRBD2; cdr3_nt: TGTGCCACCAGCAGTCTCGGACTAGCGTTACACCGCTACGAGCAGTACTTC; cdr3_aa: CATSSLGLALHRYEQYF
j_call: TRBJ2-3; clone_size: few; cdr3_length: 16; v_call: TRBV10-3; d_call: TRBD2; cdr3_nt: TGTGCCATCAGTGGGCCCCTAGCGGGGGGCACAGATACGCAGTATTTT; cdr3_aa: CAISGPLAGGTDTQYF
j_call: TRBJ1-1; clone_size: few; cdr3_length: 13; v_call: TRBV6-5; d_call: .; cdr3_nt: TGTGCCACCACCATGGGGGGGAGCACTGAAGCTTTCTTT; cdr3_aa: CATTMGGSTEAFF
j_call: TRBJ2-1; clone_size: .; cdr3_length: 16; v_call: TRBV2; d_call: TRBD2; cdr3_nt: TGTGCCAGCAGTGAATCGGGTAGCGGGATGTACAATGAGCAGTTCTTC; cdr3_aa: CASSESGSGMYNEQFF
j_call: TRBJ2-1; clone_size: once; cdr3_length: 15; v_call: TRBV4-2; d_call: .; cdr3_nt: TGTGCCAGCAGCCTCAGGGTGTTTTCCCACAATGAGCAGTTCTTC; cdr3_aa: CASSLRVFSHNEQFF
j_call: TRBJ2-3; clone_size: .; cdr3_length: 10; v_call: TRBV20-1; d_call: .; cdr3_nt: TGCAGTCTTCCGGCAGATACGCAGTATTTT; cdr3_aa: CSLPADTQYF
j_call: TRBJ2-3; clone_size: once; cdr3_length: 14; v_call: TRBV28; d_call: .; cdr3_nt: TGTGCCAGCAGTTTCTCCAGGGTCGCAGATACGCAGTATTTT; cdr3_aa: CASSFSRVADTQYF
j_call: TRBJ1-1; clone_size: .; cdr3_length: 17; v_call: TRBV19; d_call: TRBD1; cdr3_nt: TGTGCCAGTAGCCTCGTACAAATAAGGGGGCTGAACACTGAAGCTTTCTTT; cdr3_aa: CASSLVQIRGLNTEAFF